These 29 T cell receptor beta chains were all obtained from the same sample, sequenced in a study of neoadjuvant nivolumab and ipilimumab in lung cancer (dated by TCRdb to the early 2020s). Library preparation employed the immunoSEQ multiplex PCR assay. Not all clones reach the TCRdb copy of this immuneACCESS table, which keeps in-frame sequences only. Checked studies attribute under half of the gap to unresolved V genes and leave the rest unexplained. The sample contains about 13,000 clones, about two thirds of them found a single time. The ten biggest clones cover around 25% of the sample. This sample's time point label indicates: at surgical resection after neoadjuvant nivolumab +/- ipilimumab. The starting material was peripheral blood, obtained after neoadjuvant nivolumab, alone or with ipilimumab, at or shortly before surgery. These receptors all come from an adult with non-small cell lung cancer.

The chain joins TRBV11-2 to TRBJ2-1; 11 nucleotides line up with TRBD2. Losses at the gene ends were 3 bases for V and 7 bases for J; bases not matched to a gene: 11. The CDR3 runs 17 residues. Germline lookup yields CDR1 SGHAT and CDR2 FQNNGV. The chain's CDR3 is CASSFVVAGGPSNEQFF. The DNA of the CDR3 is TGTGCCAGCAGCTTCGTGGTAGCGGGAGGGCCGTCGAATGAGCAGTTCTTC.

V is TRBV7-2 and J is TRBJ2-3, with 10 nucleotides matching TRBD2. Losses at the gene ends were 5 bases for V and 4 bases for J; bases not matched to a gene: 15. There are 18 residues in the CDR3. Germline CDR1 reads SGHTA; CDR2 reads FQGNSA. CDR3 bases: TGTGCCAGCAGCACATCCCTAGCGGGAGAGGGCCGCGCAGATACGCAGTATTTT. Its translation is CASSTSLAGEGRADTQYF.

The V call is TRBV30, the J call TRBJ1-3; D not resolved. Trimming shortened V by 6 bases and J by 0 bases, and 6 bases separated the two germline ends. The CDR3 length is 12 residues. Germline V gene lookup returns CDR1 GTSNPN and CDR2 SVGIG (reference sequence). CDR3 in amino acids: CACRPSGNTIYF. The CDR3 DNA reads TGTGCCTGTAGGCCCTCTGGAAACACCATATATTTT.

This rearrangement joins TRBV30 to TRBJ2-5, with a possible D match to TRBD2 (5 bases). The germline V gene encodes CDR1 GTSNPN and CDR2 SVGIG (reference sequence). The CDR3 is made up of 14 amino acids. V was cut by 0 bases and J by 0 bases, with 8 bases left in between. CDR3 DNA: TGTGCCTGGAGTGTTGGAGGATACCAAGAGACCCAGTACTTC. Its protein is CAWSVGGYQETQYF.

The CDR3 nucleotides are TGTGCCAGCAGTTTCCCAGGGGGGGGGCACGAGCAGTACTTC. Its protein is CASSFPGGGHEQYF. The gene calls are TRBV27 and TRBJ2-7, with D possibly being TRBD1 or TRBD2 (7 bases each). Germline V gene data show CDR1 as MNHEY and CDR2 as SMNVEV (reference sequence). This CDR3 region has 14 residues. The V end lost 3 bases, the J end lost 5 bases, and 14 bases lay between the germline ends.

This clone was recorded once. CDR3 bases: TGCAGCGTTGGGGGCGGGGACTACTTAGCCAAAAACATTCAGTACTTC. It yields the protein CSVGGGDYLAKNIQYF. This chain connects TRBV29-1 to TRBJ2-4; 7 nucleotides agree with TRBD2. Germline V gene data show CDR1 as SQVTM and CDR2 as ANQGSEA. The CDR3 totals 16 residues. V trimming: 4 bases; J trimming: 0 bases; junction bases outside the gene matches: 9.

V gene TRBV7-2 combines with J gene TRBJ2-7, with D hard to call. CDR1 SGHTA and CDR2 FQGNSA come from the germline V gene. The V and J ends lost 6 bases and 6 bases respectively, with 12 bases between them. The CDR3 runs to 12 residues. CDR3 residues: CASSSPRLEQYF. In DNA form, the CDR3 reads TGTGCCAGCAGTTCCCCCCGACTCGAGCAGTACTTC.

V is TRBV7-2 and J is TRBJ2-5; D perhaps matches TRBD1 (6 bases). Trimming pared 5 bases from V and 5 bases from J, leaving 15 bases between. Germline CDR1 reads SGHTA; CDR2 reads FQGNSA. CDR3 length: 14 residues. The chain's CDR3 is CASSAGGGGETQYF. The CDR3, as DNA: TGTGCCAGCAGCGCCGGTGGGGGCGGGGAGACCCAGTACTTC.

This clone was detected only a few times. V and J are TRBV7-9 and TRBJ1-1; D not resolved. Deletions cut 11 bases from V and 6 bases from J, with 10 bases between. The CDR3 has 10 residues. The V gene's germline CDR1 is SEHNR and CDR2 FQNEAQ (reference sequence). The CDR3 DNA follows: TGTGCCTCGACGGAACCTGAAGCTTTCTTT. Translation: CASTEPEAFF.

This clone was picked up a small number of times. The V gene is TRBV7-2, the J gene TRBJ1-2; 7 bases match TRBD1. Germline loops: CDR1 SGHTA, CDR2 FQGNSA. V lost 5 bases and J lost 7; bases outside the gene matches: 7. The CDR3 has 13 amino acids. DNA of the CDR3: TGTGCCAGCAGCGCCGACAGGGTCCCTGGCTACACCTTC. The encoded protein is CASSADRVPGYTF.

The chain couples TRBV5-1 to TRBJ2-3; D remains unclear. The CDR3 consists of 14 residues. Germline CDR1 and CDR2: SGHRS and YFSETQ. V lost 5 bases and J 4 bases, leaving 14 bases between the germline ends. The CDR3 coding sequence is TGCGCCAGCAGTTCCTTCCCTGGGTCAGATACGCAGTATTTT. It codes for CASSSFPGSDTQYF.

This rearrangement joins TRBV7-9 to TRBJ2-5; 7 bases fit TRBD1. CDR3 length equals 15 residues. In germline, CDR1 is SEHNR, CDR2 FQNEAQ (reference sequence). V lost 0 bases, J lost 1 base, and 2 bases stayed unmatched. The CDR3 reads CASSLAGTVQETQYF. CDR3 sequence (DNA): TGTGCCAGCAGCTTAGCGGGGACAGTCCAAGAGACCCAGTACTTC.

This CDR3 is CASSPPAGTSGETQYF. CDR3 in DNA: TGTGCCAGCAGCCCTCCTGCCGGGACTAGTGGAGAGACCCAGTACTTC. The chain links TRBV13 to TRBJ2-5, with 8 bases aligning to TRBD2. Per the germline V gene, CDR1 is PRHDT and CDR2 is FYEKMQ (reference sequence). The CDR3 loop spans 16 amino acids. V trimming: 5 bases; J trimming: 4 bases; junction bases outside the gene matches: 12. Based on the CDR3 plus reference TRBV13 and TRBJ2-5, the full variable domain is AAGVIQSPRHLIKEKRETATLKCYPIPRHDTVYWYQQGPGQDPQFLISFYEKMQSDKGSIPDRFSAQQFSDYHSELNMSSLELGDSALYFCASSPPAGTSGETQYFGPGTRLLVL.

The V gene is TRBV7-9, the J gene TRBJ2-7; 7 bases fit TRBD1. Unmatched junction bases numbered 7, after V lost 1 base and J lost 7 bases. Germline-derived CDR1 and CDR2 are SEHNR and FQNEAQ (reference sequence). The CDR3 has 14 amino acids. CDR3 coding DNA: TGTGCCAGCAGCTTAGACAGGGGAAGGAAGGAGCAGTACTTC. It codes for CASSLDRGRKEQYF.

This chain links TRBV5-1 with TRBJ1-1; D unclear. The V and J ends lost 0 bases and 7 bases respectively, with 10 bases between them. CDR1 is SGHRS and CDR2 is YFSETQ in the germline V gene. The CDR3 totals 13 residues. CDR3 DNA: TGCGCCAGCAGCTTGGGGGAGGCAGTTGAAGCTTTCTTT. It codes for CASSLGEAVEAFF. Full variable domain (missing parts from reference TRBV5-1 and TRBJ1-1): KAGVTQTPRYLIKTRGQQVTLSCSPISGHRSVSWYQQTPGQGLQFLFEYFSETQRNKGNFPGRFSGRQFSNSRSEMNVSTLELGDSALYLCASSLGEAVEAFFGQGTRLTVV.

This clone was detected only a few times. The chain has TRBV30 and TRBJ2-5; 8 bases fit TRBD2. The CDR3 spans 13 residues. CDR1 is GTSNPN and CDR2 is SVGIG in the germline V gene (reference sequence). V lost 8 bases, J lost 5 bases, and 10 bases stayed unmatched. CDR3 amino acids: CARREGPLETQYF. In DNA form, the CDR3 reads TGTGCCCGACGGGAGGGCCCTCTGGAGACCCAGTACTTC.

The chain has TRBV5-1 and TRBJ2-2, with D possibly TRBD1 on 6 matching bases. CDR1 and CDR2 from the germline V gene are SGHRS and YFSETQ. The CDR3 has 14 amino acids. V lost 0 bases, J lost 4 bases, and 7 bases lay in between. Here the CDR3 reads CASSLGQVTGELFF. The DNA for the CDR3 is TGCGCCAGCAGCTTGGGACAGGTCACCGGGGAGCTGTTTTTT.

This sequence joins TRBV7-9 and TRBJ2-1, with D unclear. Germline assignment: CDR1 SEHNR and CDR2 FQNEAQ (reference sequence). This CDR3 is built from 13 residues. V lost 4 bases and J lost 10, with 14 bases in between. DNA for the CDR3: TGTGCCAGCAGCTCGGATCCCTTCGGGGAGCAGTTCTTC. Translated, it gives CASSSDPFGEQFF.

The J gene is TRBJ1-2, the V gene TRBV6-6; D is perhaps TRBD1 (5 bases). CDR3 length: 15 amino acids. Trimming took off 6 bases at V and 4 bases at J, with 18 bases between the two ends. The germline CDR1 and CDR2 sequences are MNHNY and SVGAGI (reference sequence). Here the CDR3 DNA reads TGTGCCAGCAGCCAGGTCCGGGACGGCCCCTATGGCTACACCTTC. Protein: CASSQVRDGPYGYTF.

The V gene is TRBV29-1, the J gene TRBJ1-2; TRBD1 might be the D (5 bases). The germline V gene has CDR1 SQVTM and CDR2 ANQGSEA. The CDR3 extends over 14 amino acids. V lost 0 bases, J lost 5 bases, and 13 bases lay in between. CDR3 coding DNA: TGCAGCGTTGAAGATTGGGGTGAGGGGTATGGCTACACCTTC. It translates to CSVEDWGEGYGYTF.

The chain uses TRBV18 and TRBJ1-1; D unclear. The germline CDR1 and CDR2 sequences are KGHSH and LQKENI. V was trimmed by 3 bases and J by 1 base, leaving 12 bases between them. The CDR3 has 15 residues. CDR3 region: CASSPMTLTNTEAFF. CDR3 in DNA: TGTGCCAGCTCACCGATGACCTTAACGAACACTGAAGCTTTCTTT.

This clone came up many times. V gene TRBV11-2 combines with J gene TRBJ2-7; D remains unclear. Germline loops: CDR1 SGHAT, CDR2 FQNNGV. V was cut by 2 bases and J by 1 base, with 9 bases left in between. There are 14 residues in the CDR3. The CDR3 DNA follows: TGTGCCAGCAGCTTAACCCACGAGTCCTACGAGCAGTACTTC. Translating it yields CASSLTHESYEQYF.

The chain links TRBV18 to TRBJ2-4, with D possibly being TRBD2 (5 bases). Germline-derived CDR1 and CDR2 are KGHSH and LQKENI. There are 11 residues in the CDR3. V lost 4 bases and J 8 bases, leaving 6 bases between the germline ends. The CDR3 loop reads CASSLGDIQYF. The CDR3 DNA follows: TGTGCCAGCTCACTCGGGGACATTCAGTACTTC.

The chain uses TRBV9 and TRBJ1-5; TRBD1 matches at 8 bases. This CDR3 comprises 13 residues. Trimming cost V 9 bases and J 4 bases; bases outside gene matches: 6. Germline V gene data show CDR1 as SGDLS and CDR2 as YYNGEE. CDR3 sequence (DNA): TGTGCCAACCCCGGACAGGGAAATCAGCCCCAGCATTTT. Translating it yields CANPGQGNQPQHF.

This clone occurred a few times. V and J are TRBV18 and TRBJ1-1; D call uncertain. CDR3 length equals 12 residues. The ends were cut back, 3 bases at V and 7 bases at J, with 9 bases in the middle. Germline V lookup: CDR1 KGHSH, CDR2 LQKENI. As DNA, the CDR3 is TGTGCCAGCTCACCCCGGACGGGTGAAGCTTTCTTT. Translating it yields CASSPRTGEAFF. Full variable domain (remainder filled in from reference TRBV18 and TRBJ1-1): NAGVMQNPRHLVRRRGQEARLRCSPMKGHSHVYWYRQLPEEGLKFMVYLQKENIIDESGMPKERFSAEFPKEGPSILRIQQVVRGDSAAYFCASSPRTGEAFFGQGTRLTVV.

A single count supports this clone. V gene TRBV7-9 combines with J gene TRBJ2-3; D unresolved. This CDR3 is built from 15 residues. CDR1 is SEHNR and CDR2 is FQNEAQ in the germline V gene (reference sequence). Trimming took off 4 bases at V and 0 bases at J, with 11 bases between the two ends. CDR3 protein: CASSSPGVSTDTQYF. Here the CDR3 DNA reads TGTGCCAGCAGCTCTCCAGGAGTAAGCACAGATACGCAGTATTTT. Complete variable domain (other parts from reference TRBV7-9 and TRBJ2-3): DTGVSQNPRHKITKRGQNVTFRCDPISEHNRLYWYRQTLGQGPEFLTYFQNEAQLEKSRLLSDRFSAERPKGSFSTLEIQRTEQGDSAMYLCASSSPGVSTDTQYFGPGTRLTVL.

CDR3 DNA: TGCGCCAGCAGACCGGTCCACGGACAGGGAAAGGTGAACACTGAAGCTTTCTTT. It encodes CASRPVHGQGKVNTEAFF. The chain carries TRBV5-1 and TRBJ1-1; 8 nucleotides line up with TRBD1. There are 18 residues in the CDR3. Per the germline V gene, CDR1 is SGHRS and CDR2 is YFSETQ. After removal of 5 bases from V and 0 bases from J, the junction contained 15 bases not matched to a gene.

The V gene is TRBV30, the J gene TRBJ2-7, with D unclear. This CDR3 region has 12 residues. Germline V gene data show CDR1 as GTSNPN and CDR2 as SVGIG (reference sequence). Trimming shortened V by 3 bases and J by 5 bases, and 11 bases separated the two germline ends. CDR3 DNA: TGTGCCTGGAGCGATAAAAGGGACGAGCAGTACTTC. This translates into CAWSDKRDEQYF.

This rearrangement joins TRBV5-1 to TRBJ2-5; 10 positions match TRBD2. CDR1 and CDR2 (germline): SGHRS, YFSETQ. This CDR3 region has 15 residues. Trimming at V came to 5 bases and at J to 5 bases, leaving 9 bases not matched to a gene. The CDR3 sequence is CASRKGLAGAETQYF. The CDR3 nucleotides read TGCGCCAGCAGAAAGGGGCTAGCGGGAGCGGAGACCCAGTACTTC.